This passage covers 22 T cell receptor beta chains from one sample sequenced in a study of cytomegalovirus exposure and HLA in healthy donors. Primers included in the PCR were 60 Vbeta and 13 Jbeta primers. Repertoires were generated with immunoSEQ multiplex PCR, while TCRdb's copy carries only in-frame clones and drops some. Of 95,000 to 150,000 clones listed, 63% are singletons. Sequenced material: PBMCs. The receptors were sampled from a man between 40 and 49 years old in good health and CMV-seropositive.

The rearrangement uses TRBV4-1 and TRBJ2-5, with TRBD2 matching over 9 bases. The J call may be in error: the DNA end matches TRBJ2-7 better. Germline V lookup: CDR1 MGHRA, CDR2 YSYEKL. The CDR3 contains 14 residues. CDR3 in DNA: TGCGCCAGCAGCCAAATAGCGGGGGTCCACGAGCAGTACTTC. This sequence encodes CASSQIAGVHEQYF.

The CDR3 loop is CASSFDSYGYTF. CDR3 in DNA: TGTGCCAGCAGCTTTGACAGTTATGGCTACACCTTC. The rearrangement links TRBV7-9 to TRBJ1-2, with D possibly being TRBD1 (5 bases). The CDR3 consists of 12 residues. Germline assignment: CDR1 SEHNR and CDR2 FQNEAQ (reference sequence). Trimming left V 3 bases short and J 5 bases short, with 7 bases between.

This chain uses TRBV7-8 with TRBJ2-5; tentatively, D is TRBD1 (6 bases). Trimming removed 3 bases at V and 7 bases at J, with 18 bases between. CDR3 length: 15 residues. CDR1 and CDR2 (germline): SGHVS, FQNEAQ. Written as DNA, the CDR3 is TGTGCCAGCAGCTTTTTTGGACAGCGCCATGGGACCCAGTACTTC. Residues: CASSFFGQRHGTQYF.

CDR3 sequence reads: CASRLARQPAYQPQHF. DNA of the CDR3: TGTGCAAGTCGCTTAGCACGACAGCCAGCTTATCAGCCCCAGCATTTT. The rearrangement joins TRBV12-2 to TRBJ1-5; the D call of TRBD1 is as the table states it, not checked on the DNA. TRBV12-2 is a pseudogene locus. This CDR3 is 16 amino acids long.

The sample holds one count of this clone. This CDR3 reads CAISESTGTSRQETQYF. The CDR3 DNA follows: TGTGCCATCAGTGAGTCGACAGGGACTAGCCGGCAAGAGACCCAGTACTTC. The chain joins TRBV10-3 to TRBJ2-5; 9 bases match TRBD2. Germline CDR1 reads ENHRY; CDR2 reads SYGVKD. The CDR3 is 17 amino acids. V lost 0 bases and J lost 2; bases outside the gene matches: 7.

CDR3: CASSYSLVTGELFF. CDR3 sequence (DNA): TGTGCCAGCAGTTACTCTTTAGTAACCGGGGAGCTGTTTTTT. This chain joins TRBV6-5 and TRBJ2-2, with D unresolved. Deletions cut 0 bases from V and 5 bases from J, with 7 bases between. The CDR3 sequence is 14 residues long. Looked up from germline, CDR1 is MNHEY and CDR2 is SVGAGI.

This clone was seen only a few times. The chain uses TRBV7-3 and TRBJ2-5, with 9 bases lining up with TRBD2. Trimming cost V 1 base and J 4 bases; bases outside gene matches: 4. The CDR3 length is 15 residues. Germline values: CDR1 SGHTA, CDR2 FQGTGA. This CDR3 is CASSLMAGGGETQYF. The CDR3 bases are TGTGCCAGCAGCTTAATGGCGGGGGGGGGAGAGACCCAGTACTTC.

The chain joins TRBV10-3 to TRBJ2-7; 8 bases line up with TRBD1. The CDR3 sequence is 14 residues long. Germline-derived CDR1 and CDR2 are ENHRY and SYGVKD. Trimming removed 6 bases from V and 3 bases from J; junction bases left unmatched: 7. The CDR3 loop reads CAIRRTGTIYEQYF. CDR3 coding DNA: TGTGCCATCAGAAGGACAGGGACGATCTACGAGCAGTACTTC.

This clone was recorded only once. The rearrangement links TRBV28 to TRBJ1-2, with D possibly matching TRBD1 (6 bases). Trimming shortened V by 8 bases and J by 4 bases, and 20 bases separated the two germline ends. The CDR3 has 15 amino acids. Germline lookup yields CDR1 MDHEN and CDR2 SYDVKM. CDR3 sequence: CASAVSAGASYGYTF. CDR3 nucleotide sequence: TGTGCCAGCGCTGTCTCGGCAGGGGCCTCCTATGGCTACACCTTC.

The genes are TRBV19 and TRBJ2-5; 13 bases fit TRBD2. V shed 5 bases and J 0 bases; nucleotides not matched to a gene: 9. The CDR3 is 18 amino acids. From germline, CDR1 is LNHDA and CDR2 SQIVND (reference sequence). This chain's CDR3 is CASSVGLLAGGNQETQYF. Written as DNA, the CDR3 is TGTGCCAGTAGTGTCGGGTTACTAGCGGGAGGGAACCAAGAGACCCAGTACTTC.

The V call is TRBV6-1, the J call TRBJ1-4; 9 nucleotides line up with TRBD1. CDR3 size: 14 residues. V lost 5 bases to trimming and J lost 8 bases; unmatched junction nucleotides: 6. From germline, CDR1 is MNHNS and CDR2 SASEGT. The CDR3 region is CASSQGQGGEKLFF. The CDR3 bases are TGTGCCAGCAGTCAGGGACAGGGCGGCGAAAAACTGTTTTTT.

The sample holds one count of this clone. The chain employs TRBV5-1 and TRBJ2-7; 9 bases map to TRBD2. V was pared by 5 bases and J by 2 bases, with 5 bases of the junction left unmatched. Germline-derived CDR1 and CDR2 are SGHRS and YFSETQ. This CDR3 has 14 amino acids. CDR3 amino acids: CASRGLAGTYEQYF. In DNA, the CDR3 is TGCGCCAGCAGAGGTCTAGCGGGGACCTACGAGCAGTACTTC.

V and J are TRBV11-2 and TRBJ2-7; 13 bases are shared with TRBD2. In germline, CDR1 is SGHAT, CDR2 FQNNGV. CDR3 length: 16 residues. V was pared by 5 bases and J by 3 bases, with 7 bases of the junction left unmatched. The CDR3 sequence is CASSPGLAGVLYEQYF. DNA of the CDR3: TGTGCCAGCAGCCCCGGACTAGCGGGAGTTCTCTACGAGCAGTACTTC.

Within the sample, this clone is medium-sized. The rearrangement uses TRBV2 and TRBJ2-3, with TRBD2 as a possible D gene (6 bases). Germline CDR1 SNHLY, CDR2 FYNNEI. Trimming left V 1 base short and J 1 base short, with 9 bases between. The CDR3 runs 15 residues. The CDR3 nucleotides are TGTGCCAGCAGTGAAGTTTGGGGGGGCACAGATACGCAGTATTTT. This codes for CASSEVWGGTDTQYF.

V gene TRBV7-6 combines with J gene TRBJ1-3; D is possibly TRBD1 (6 bases). The germline V and J ends were trimmed by 4 bases and 2 bases, with 12 bases remaining between them. The CDR3 is 15 amino acids. In germline, CDR1 is SGHVS, CDR2 FNYEAQ. DNA of the CDR3: TGTGCCAGCAGCTCCAACAGGGTCCCTGGAAACACCATATATTTT. Protein product: CASSSNRVPGNTIYF.

The chain links TRBV6-1 to TRBJ2-7, with unresolved D. CDR1 and CDR2 (germline): MNHNS, SASEGT. The CDR3 covers 17 residues. V lost 0 bases, J lost 0 bases, and 15 bases lay in between. The CDR3 coding sequence is TGTGCCAGCAGTGAAGCCGAGCGTCTATTTTACTCCTACGAGCAGTACTTC. The encoded protein is CASSEAERLFYSYEQYF.

CDR3 coding DNA: TGTGCCTGGAGTCAAGCACAGTTCCAGCATTTT. It is translated as CAWSQAQFQHF. This chain connects TRBV30 to TRBJ1-5, with D hard to call. The CDR3 has 11 residues. Germline values: CDR1 GTSNPN, CDR2 SVGIG (reference sequence). V lost 2 bases and J 12 bases, leaving 11 bases between the germline ends.

The chain is built from TRBV5-1 and TRBJ2-7; the match to TRBD1 covers 7 bases. This CDR3 has 15 amino acids. V gave up 2 bases and J gave up 1 base; unmatched junction bases: 6. CDR1 is SGHRS and CDR2 is YFSETQ in the germline V gene. The CDR3: CASSLTGTVSYEQYF. The DNA for the CDR3 is TGCGCCAGCAGCTTAACCGGGACAGTATCCTACGAGCAGTACTTC.

About this clone: At one end, the junction sequence differs from germline, possibly due to a read error. The chain couples TRBV6-1 to TRBJ2-3, with D possibly being TRBD1 (5 bases). CDR3 size: 13 residues. Per the germline V gene, CDR1 is MNHNS and CDR2 is SASEGT. This CDR3 reads CASREGATDTQYF. DNA for the CDR3: TGTGCCAGCAGGGAAGGGGCCACAGATACGCAGTATTTT.

The chain joins TRBV6-4 to TRBJ1-1; a weak D match, TRBD1 (5 bases). V was trimmed by 6 bases and J by 3 bases, leaving 11 bases between them. This CDR3 region has 13 residues. Germline values: CDR1 MRHNA, CDR2 SNTAGT. CDR3 sequence reads: CASSPGGDTEAFF. DNA for the CDR3: TGTGCCAGCAGCCCCGGGGGGGACACTGAAGCTTTCTTT.

The gene calls are TRBV10-3 and TRBJ2-5, with TRBD2 matching over 14 bases. Per germline, CDR1 ENHRY and CDR2 SYGVKD. The CDR3 covers 17 residues. The V gene end was trimmed by 0 bases and the J gene end by 5 bases; junction bases not matched to a gene: 5. The CDR3 sequence is CAISESTGTSGSETQYF. The CDR3 region has the DNA TGTGCCATCAGTGAGTCGACAGGGACTAGCGGGAGTGAGACCCAGTACTTC.

The sample holds a few counts of this clone. The CDR3 spells CATSRFNRGTEAFF. CDR3 sequence (DNA): TGTGCCACCAGCAGATTTAACAGGGGTACTGAAGCTTTCTTT. This chain links TRBV15 with TRBJ1-1, with 7 bases identical to TRBD1. Germline CDR1 and CDR2: LNHNV and YYDKDF (reference sequence). V trimming: 2 bases; J trimming: 5 bases; junction bases outside the gene matches: 5. The CDR3 has 14 residues.